This TCR beta chain was recorded in a study of monozygotic twins with inflammatory bowel disease. The CDR3 extends over 15 amino acids. Germline V lookup: CDR1 LNHNV, CDR2 YYDKDF (reference sequence). Per individual sample, eight separate reactions were used to make cDNA. One entry per CDR3 protein, without DNA, is what TCRdb gives after re-calling the 5' RACE reads. The sample spans 200,000 to 250,000 distinct CDR3 sequences; the ten largest clones claim roughly 7.1%. The J gene is TRBJ2-1, the V gene TRBV15; TCRdb picks TRBD2, but there is no DNA to check that call. The clonotype was recovered from a human donor with ulcerative colitis or Crohn's disease, or a healthy co-twin of an affected twin (not recorded which). Sequencing was carried out using blood. CDR3 in amino acids: CATSRVSGNYNERFF.